Each of the 29 T cell receptor beta chains below was sequenced from the same sample in a study of blood T cells in healthy people across ages. Combining a sample-barcoded 5' primer with a J-beta primer mix, a second PCR ran for about 7 to 11 cycles. TCRdb re-analysed the 5' RACE reads in MiXCR, keeping a single row per CDR3 protein. Among about 500,000 distinct CDR3 sequences listed, 24% were seen once. These same data were also listed under a study on T cells of mothers and their children.

The sequencing input was blood. The source is a boy aged 5-17 years in good health.

This clonotype was observed a handful of times. The chain joins TRBV29-1 to TRBJ1-2; D is perhaps TRBD1 (5 bases). The CDR3 covers 12 residues. Trimming took 4 bases from V and 4 from J, leaving 10 bases between them. Per the germline V gene, CDR1 is SQVTM and CDR2 is ANQGSEA. CDR3 loop: CSVGAGGYGYTF. CDR3 DNA: TGCAGCGTTGGTGCTGGGGGCTATGGCTACACCTTC.

The rearrangement links TRBV28 to TRBJ2-2; 9 nucleotides agree with TRBD1. This CDR3 comprises 12 residues. V lost 6 bases and J lost 10; bases outside the gene matches: 3. Germline CDR1 is MDHEN and CDR2 is SYDVKM. CDR3 nucleotide sequence: TGTGCCAGCAGGACAGGGGGTGCGGAGCTGTTTTTT. Translated: CASRTGGAELFF.

Only a few counts were recorded for this clonotype. J is TRBJ1-2 and V is TRBV7-8; 7 bases map to TRBD1. The trim removed 2 bases at V and 8 bases at J, leaving 8 bases unmatched. CDR3 length: 14 amino acids. Per the germline V gene, CDR1 is SGHVS and CDR2 is FQNEAQ. The CDR3 DNA follows: TGTGCCAGCAGCTTAACTCGGGACAGACTGGGCTACACCTTC. Protein product: CASSLTRDRLGYTF.

The chain uses TRBV19 and TRBJ1-2; D is unresolved. Germline V gene sequence: CDR1 LNHDA, CDR2 SQIVND (reference sequence). The V end was cut by 7 bases, the J end by 8 bases, with 17 bases between. CDR3 size: 13 residues. DNA of the CDR3: TGTGCCAGTACCTCATCGGCGCGGTGGGGCTACACCTTC. This gives the protein CASTSSARWGYTF.

The V call is TRBV29-1, the J call TRBJ1-2, with D possibly being TRBD1 (6 bases). The V and J ends lost 4 bases and 6 bases respectively, with 12 bases between them. CDR1 and CDR2 (germline): SQVTM, ANQGSEA. This CDR3 is 12 amino acids long. CDR3 bases: TGCAGCGTTGTCGGGGGGGCGCATGGCTACACCTTC. Its translation: CSVVGGAHGYTF.

This chain connects TRBV10-3 to TRBJ2-5; D may correspond to TRBD1 or TRBD2 (5 bases each). The J call may be in error: the DNA end matches TRBJ2-1 better. The CDR3 contains 15 residues. Germline V gives CDR1 ENHRY, CDR2 SYGVKD. CDR3 DNA sequence: TGTGCCATCAACAACCGGGACGGCCCTTTGGATGAGCAGTTCTTC. Translation: CAINNRDGPLDEQFF.

The chain combines TRBV6-4 with TRBJ2-1, with TRBD1 matching 7 bases. The V segment lost 3 bases and the J segment 2 bases; nucleotides outside the gene matches: 4. The CDR3 is made up of 15 amino acids. Germline CDR1 reads MRHNA; CDR2 reads SNTAGT. The CDR3 protein is CASSDGTATYNEQFF. CDR3 DNA sequence: TGTGCCAGCAGTGATGGGACAGCTACCTACAATGAGCAGTTCTTC.

V is TRBV7-9 and J is TRBJ2-2; the D is unclear. The CDR3 has 15 amino acids. Between the trimmed V and J ends, which lost 5 bases and 7 bases, there was a span of 17 bases. The V gene's germline CDR1 is SEHNR and CDR2 FQNEAQ (reference sequence). The CDR3, as DNA: TGTGCCAGCAGCCCCGGACGTACCGAAAACGGGGAGCTGTTTTTT. Protein sequence: CASSPGRTENGELFF.

This clonotype was seen many times. The CDR3 DNA reads as TGTGCCAGCAGCCCTACGTACCAAGAGACCCAGTACTTC. Translation gives CASSPTYQETQYF. This sequence joins TRBV3-1 and TRBJ2-5; D unresolved. V lost 4 bases and J lost 0, with 6 bases in between. The V gene's germline CDR1 is LGHDT and CDR2 YNNKEL (reference sequence). The CDR3 consists of 13 residues.

This chain joins TRBV6-5 and TRBJ2-1; D remains unclear. This CDR3 contains 15 residues. The ends were cut back, 2 bases at V and 0 bases at J, with 8 bases in the middle. CDR1 and CDR2 from the germline V gene are MNHEY and SVGAGI. The DNA for the CDR3 is TGTGCCAGCAGTTACCCCCGGAGCTCCTACAATGAGCAGTTCTTC. Residues: CASSYPRSSYNEQFF.

This rearrangement joins TRBV20-1 to TRBJ2-1; 9 bases match TRBD2. This CDR3 is 15 amino acids long. Looked up from germline, CDR1 is DFQATT and CDR2 is SNEGSKA (reference sequence). The trim removed 3 bases at V and 0 bases at J, leaving 3 bases unmatched. The CDR3 bases are TGCAGTGCTAGTGCGGGGGGGATCTCCTACAATGAGCAGTTCTTC. Its protein product is CSASAGGISYNEQFF.

The table lists this clonotype with many counts. The chain carries TRBV28 and TRBJ1-4; D uncertain. The ends were cut back, 8 bases at V and 5 bases at J, with 3 bases in the middle. CDR1 and CDR2 from the germline V gene are MDHEN and SYDVKM. The CDR3 extends over 10 amino acids. The CDR3, as DNA: TGTGCCAGCCGAAATGAAAAACTGTTTTTT. Translated, it gives CASRNEKLFF.

This clonotype appeared once. The chain employs TRBV7-9 and TRBJ2-6; possibly TRBD2 for D (5 bases). The CDR3 has 16 residues. The V end lost 5 bases, the J end lost 2 bases, and 13 bases lay between the germline ends. Looked up from germline, CDR1 is SEHNR and CDR2 is FQNEAQ (reference sequence). The CDR3 here is CASSRLEEAGANVLTF. The CDR3 DNA sequence: TGTGCCAGCAGCCGCCTCGAGGAGGCTGGGGCCAACGTCCTGACTTTC.

This rearrangement joins TRBV4-3 to TRBJ2-5, with 8 bases lining up with TRBD1. The V segment lost 0 bases and the J segment 3 bases; nucleotides outside the gene matches: 6. The CDR3 contains 16 residues. The germline V gene encodes CDR1 LGHNA and CDR2 YSLEER. The DNA of the CDR3 is TGCGCCAGCAGCCAAGATGTGACAGGGGTAGAAGAGACCCAGTACTTC. Amino acid sequence: CASSQDVTGVEETQYF.

This clonotype was seen many times. V usage is TRBV5-1 and J usage is TRBJ2-1; tentative D call: TRBD1 (6 bases). The germline gives CDR1 SGHRS, CDR2 YFSETQ. The CDR3 is 13 amino acids. V lost 2 bases and J lost 4, with 7 bases in between. CDR3 loop: CASSFGQYNEQFF. The CDR3 nucleotides read TGCGCCAGCAGCTTCGGACAGTACAATGAGCAGTTCTTC.

With regard to this clonotype: Relative to the germline gene, one junction end is altered; a read error may explain this. The V gene is TRBV12-5, the J gene TRBJ2-1; the match to TRBD2 covers 11 bases. There are 17 residues in the CDR3. CDR1 is LGHNT and CDR2 is FRNRAP in the germline V gene. The CDR3 loop reads CASGPGTSGSSYNEQLF. The CDR3 DNA follows: TGTGCTAGTGGACCCGGGACTAGCGGAAGCTCCTACAATGAGCAGCTCTTC.

This clonotype turned up a few times. The V gene is TRBV14, the J gene TRBJ2-4, with a possible D match to TRBD2 (6 bases). The germline V and J ends were trimmed by 0 bases and 7 bases, with 10 bases remaining between them. The germline V gene encodes CDR1 SGHDN and CDR2 FVKESK. The CDR3 has 14 amino acids. The CDR3 spells CASSQDKGRNIQYF. The CDR3 coding sequence is TGTGCCAGCAGCCAAGATAAGGGGAGGAACATTCAGTACTTC. Variable domain in full (rest from reference TRBV14 and TRBJ2-4): EAGVTQFPSHSVIEKGQTVTLRCDPISGHDNLYWYRRVMGKEIKFLLHFVKESKQDESGMPNNRFLAERTGGTYSTLKVQPAELEDSGVYFCASSQDKGRNIQYFGAGTRLSVL.

The CDR3 region is CASSLEVSGAEAFF. The CDR3 DNA reads as TGCGCCAGCAGCTTGGAAGTTTCGGGAGCTGAAGCTTTCTTT. The V and J genes are TRBV5-1 and TRBJ1-1; D uncertain. The CDR3 has 14 amino acids. Trimming pared 0 bases from V and 6 bases from J, leaving 12 bases between. Germline CDR1 reads SGHRS; CDR2 reads YFSETQ.

The rearrangement joins TRBV20-1 to TRBJ2-1, with D perhaps TRBD2 (5 bases). Germline V gene data show CDR1 as DFQATT and CDR2 as SNEGSKA (reference sequence). The CDR3 consists of 14 residues. The V gene lost 2 bases and the J gene lost 9 bases, with 17 bases spanning the gap. CDR3 coding DNA: TGCAGTGCTAGATCTAGCCCAGATGCTACTGAGCAGTTCTTC. Amino acids: CSARSSPDATEQFF.

The chain uses TRBV7-9 and TRBJ2-6; tentatively, D is TRBD1 (6 bases). Germline CDR1 SEHNR, CDR2 FQNEAQ (reference sequence). Trimming left V 11 bases short and J 6 bases short, with 11 bases between. CDR3 length: 12 residues. The CDR3 reads CAANREANVLTF. The DNA of the CDR3 is TGTGCCGCTAACAGGGAGGCCAACGTCCTGACTTTC.

The chain joins TRBV20-1 to TRBJ2-5; 7 bases line up with TRBD1. The germline V gene encodes CDR1 DFQATT and CDR2 SNEGSKA (reference sequence). There are 12 residues in the CDR3. After removal of 6 bases from V and 2 bases from J, the junction contained 3 bases not matched to a gene. The CDR3 coding sequence is TGCAGTGCCTTCAGGGGGCAAGAGACCCAGTACTTC. It codes for CSAFRGQETQYF.

The sample holds a few counts of this clonotype. V gene TRBV4-1 combines with J gene TRBJ2-7; 7 bases line up with TRBD1. The germline CDR1 and CDR2 sequences are MGHRA and YSYEKL. The ends lost 1 base at V and 6 bases at J; junction bases unmatched: 6. This CDR3 contains 14 residues. The CDR3 region has the DNA TGCGCCAGCAGCCAAGGACAGGGTAGCAGCGAGCAGTACTTC. It encodes CASSQGQGSSEQYF.

The chain combines TRBV9 with TRBJ1-1; maybe TRBD1 (5 bases). Germline lookup yields CDR1 SGDLS and CDR2 YYNGEE. Trimming cost V 0 bases and J 3 bases, with 9 bases left between them. The CDR3 loop spans 14 amino acids. CDR3 loop: CASSVEGYDTEAFF. The CDR3, as DNA: TGTGCCAGCAGCGTAGAGGGGTATGACACTGAAGCTTTCTTT.

This sequence joins TRBV27 and TRBJ2-5; D possibly corresponds to TRBD2 (6 bases). TRBJ2-7 matches the DNA end more closely, so the J call is doubtful. The CDR3 consists of 15 residues. The germline CDR1 and CDR2 sequences are MNHEY and SMNVEV (reference sequence). The DNA for the CDR3 is TGTGCCAGCAGCCTGCGGGGACGATTGGGCTACGAGCAGTACTTC. Translation gives CASSLRGRLGYEQYF.

The V call is TRBV11-2, the J call TRBJ2-7; D gene ambiguous. The CDR3 runs to 15 residues. V lost 5 bases to trimming and J lost 3 bases, with 17 bases between them. Germline V gene lookup returns CDR1 SGHAT and CDR2 FQNNGV. CDR3 region: CASSTSTRFIYEQYF. The CDR3 DNA follows: TGTGCCAGCAGCACGTCGACTCGTTTTATCTACGAGCAGTACTTC.

This clonotype occurred a few times. The chain carries TRBV12-3 or TRBV12-4 and TRBJ2-7, with 7 bases aligning to TRBD1. Losses at the gene ends were 4 bases for V and 1 base for J; bases not matched to a gene: 7. CDR3 length: 15 amino acids. This CDR3 reads CASSSGTAGSYEQYF. The CDR3 nucleotides are TGTGCCAGCAGTTCCGGGACAGCCGGGTCCTACGAGCAGTACTTC.

This chain uses TRBV4-3 with TRBJ2-1, with a possible D match to TRBD2 (6 bases). The CDR3 is 19 amino acids. V lost 0 bases and J lost 1, with 19 bases in between. Germline V gene lookup returns CDR1 LGHNA and CDR2 YSLEER. The CDR3 spells CASSQDPRLRGSSYNEQFF. The DNA for the CDR3 is TGCGCCAGCAGCCAAGACCCCCGCCTCCGGGGGAGTTCCTACAATGAGCAGTTCTTC.

This clonotype was detected only a few times. The rearrangement uses TRBV11-1 and TRBJ2-5; TRBD1 matches 8 bases. The end of the DNA aligns better with TRBJ2-1, so the J call may be wrong. This CDR3 has 17 amino acids. Germline V gives CDR1 SGHAT, CDR2 FQDESV (reference sequence). The DNA of the CDR3 is TGTGCCAGCAGCTCCCTAACCGGACAGGGTGGCGACAATGAGCAGTTCTTC. As protein: CASSSLTGQGGDNEQFF.

The gene calls are TRBV6-2 or TRBV6-3 and TRBJ2-5, with TRBD1 matching over 7 bases. Germline-derived CDR1 and CDR2 are MNHEY and SVGEGT. Trimming removed 2 bases from V and 0 bases from J; junction bases left unmatched: 3. This CDR3 region has 15 residues. The CDR3 protein is CASSYRQGYQETQYF. The CDR3, as DNA: TGTGCCAGCAGTTACAGACAGGGTTACCAAGAGACCCAGTACTTC.